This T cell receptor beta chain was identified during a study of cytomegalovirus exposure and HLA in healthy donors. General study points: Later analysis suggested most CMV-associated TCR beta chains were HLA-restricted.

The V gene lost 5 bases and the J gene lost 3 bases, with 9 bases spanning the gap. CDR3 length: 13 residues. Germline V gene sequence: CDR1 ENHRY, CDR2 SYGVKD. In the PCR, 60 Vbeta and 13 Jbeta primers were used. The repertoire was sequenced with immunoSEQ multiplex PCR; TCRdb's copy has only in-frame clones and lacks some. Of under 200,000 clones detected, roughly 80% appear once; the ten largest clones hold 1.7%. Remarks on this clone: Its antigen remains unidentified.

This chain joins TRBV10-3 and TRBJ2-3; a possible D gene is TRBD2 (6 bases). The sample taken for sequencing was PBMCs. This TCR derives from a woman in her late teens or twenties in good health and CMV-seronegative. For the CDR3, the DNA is TGTGCCATCAGTCTGACTAGTACAGATACGCAGTATTTT. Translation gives CAISLTSTDTQYF.